A selection of T cell receptor beta chains follows, all from one sample in a study of identical twins. MiXCR, run by TCRdb on the 5' RACE reads, gives a single entry per CDR3 protein. The data hold 1.5 million to 2 million distinct CDR3 sequences, with about 32% observed a single time. The sample comprised cord blood. These receptors all stem from a newborn girl in good health. Both conserved end residues are part of each CDR3. A D gene is named only where the DNA matches it firmly. Only part of the rows carry a size: once, few, many, or a class if the clone is expanded.

TRBJ2-7	once	NA	TRBV12-5	TGTGCTAGTGGACCGGACTGGAACAATGAGCAGTACTTC	CASGPDWNNEQYF
TRBJ2-1	few	NA	TRBV5-4	TGTGCCAGCAGAGACGCCCGAGAGTTGAGGTACAATGAGCAGTTCTTC	CASRDARELRYNEQFF
TRBJ2-4	NA	TRBD1	TRBV20-1	TGCAGGGCTATCGGACAGGGTGGCATTCAGTACTTC	CRAIGQGGIQYF
TRBJ1-6	NA	NA	TRBV12-3/TRBV12-4	TGTGCCAGCAGGTGGGCATTTGCCCCCTCTCTCTCGTTTCCGGGACATAATTCACCCCTCCACTTT	CASRWAFAPSLSFPGHNSPLHF
TRBJ1-6	NA	NA	TRBV5-1	TGCGCCAGCAGCCCAGGGGTAGGGAATTCACCCCTCCACTTT	CASSPGVGNSPLHF
TRBJ1-5	few	NA	TRBV7-2	TGTGCCAGCAGCTTAGCGGATTGGTACGGCAATCAGCCCCAGCATTTT	CASSLADWYGNQPQHF
TRBJ2-7	few	NA	TRBV6-5	TGTGCCAGCAGTTACTCGAGTCACCGGATTCCCCGTTCCTACGAGCAGTACTTC	CASSYSSHRIPRSYEQYF
TRBJ2-3	NA	NA	TRBV6-1	TGTGCCAGCACCGAGGGAGGTGATACGCAGTATTTT	CASTEGGDTQYF
TRBJ2-5	NA	NA	TRBV7-2	TGTGCCAGCAGCTTCGGACTTCCCGGAGAGACCCAGTACTTC	CASSFGLPGETQYF
TRBJ1-6	few	NA	TRBV3-1	TGTGCCAGCTCCACTAGATTCAATTCACCCCTCCACTTT	CASSTRFNSPLHF
TRBJ1-4	NA	TRBD1	TRBV28	TGTGCCAGCAACCCGGGACAGGGGACGAAACTGTTTTTT	CASNPGQGTKLFF
TRBJ2-7	few	TRBD1	TRBV20-1	TGCAGTGCTAGGACGGGGACAGGGGCGATCTACGAGCAGTACTTC	CSARTGTGAIYEQYF
TRBJ2-7	NA	NA	TRBV6-6	TGTGCCGGCAGTTTGGGGGGAGGCTACGAGCAGTACTTC	CAGSLGGGYEQYF
TRBJ2-5	NA	NA	TRBV18	TGTGCCAGCTCACCTCTGCAGGGACAAGAGACCCAGTACTTC	CASSPLQGQETQYF
TRBJ2-3	few	TRBD2	TRBV28	TGTGCCAGCAGTTTCTCGGGGAGGGCGGATGATACGCAGTATTTT	CASSFSGRADDTQYF
TRBJ2-7	few	NA	TRBV5-1	TGCGCCAGCAGCTTGGCGGGGTACGAGCGGTACTTC	CASSLAGYERYF
TRBJ1-4	few	TRBD1	TRBV6-6	TGTGCCAGCATTCCCGGATGGACAGGGAATGAAAAACTGTTTTTT	CASIPGWTGNEKLFF
TRBJ2-5	NA	NA	TRBV3-1	TGTGCCAGCAGCCAAGGCCAGATAGCCTACGGGCAGTACTTC	CASSQGQIAYGQYF
TRBJ2-1	NA	NA	TRBV20-1	TGCAGTGCTAGACACCGAGACAGAGGCCCCTACAATGAGCAGTTCTTC	CSARHRDRGPYNEQFF
TRBJ2-7	NA	TRBD1	TRBV28	TGTGCCAGCAGTTCCCGACAGGGGAAGCACGAGCAGTACTTC	CASSSRQGKHEQYF
TRBJ2-3	NA	NA	TRBV5-4	TGTGCCAGCAGCTTCCCCCGACAGCTACCCACAGATACGCAGTATTTT	CASSFPRQLPTDTQYF
TRBJ2-5	few	NA	TRBV2	TGTGCCACCAAGTGGATGGGTGAGCAGTACTTC	CATKWMGEQYF
TRBJ2-5	once	NA	TRBV20-1	TGCAGTGCTAGAGATAGGCCCCTGGGTACAGGCGCCACCCAAGAGACCCAGTACTTC	CSARDRPLGTGATQETQYF
TRBJ2-7	few	TRBD2	TRBV3-1	TGTGCCAGCAGCCTGTCGTCTAGCGGATACGAGCAGTACTTC	CASSLSSSGYEQYF
TRBJ1-3	NA	NA	TRBV6-2/TRBV6-3	TGTGCCAGCAGTTACCCGAGATTCGGAAACACCATATATTTT	CASSYPRFGNTIYF
TRBJ1-2	few	TRBD1	TRBV20-1	TGCAGTGCTAGAGGTCAAAACGACAGGGGCTATGGCTACACCTTC	CSARGQNDRGYGYTF
TRBJ2-7	few	NA	TRBV7-9	TGTGCCAGCAGCTCAAATCCGGGATTCAGGCAGTACTTC	CASSSNPGFRQYF
TRBJ2-1	NA	NA	TRBV20-1	TGCAGTGCTAGAGATCCCTCCCTAGCGCCAATCTACAATGAGCAGTTCTTC	CSARDPSLAPIYNEQFF
TRBJ2-3	few	TRBD2	TRBV20-1	TGCAGTGCTACCAGGGGAGGCGGGAGGACCAGCACAGATACGCAGTATTTT	CSATRGGGRTSTDTQYF
TRBJ2-7	once	NA	TRBV28	TGTGCCAGCAGTCCGTACTGGACCTACGAGCAGTACTTC	CASSPYWTYEQYF
TRBJ2-4	NA	NA	TRBV12-3/TRBV12-4	TGTGCCAACAGTTTTGGGACAGCCAAAAACATTCAGTACTTC	CANSFGTAKNIQYF
TRBJ2-3	few	NA	TRBV12-3/TRBV12-4	TGTGCCAGCAGTTTGCGGGACACATCCACAGATACGCAGTATTTT	CASSLRDTSTDTQYF
TRBJ2-4	few	TRBD2	TRBV20-1	TGCAGTGCTAGAGATTGGCTAGCGGGGGGAATTGCCAAAAACATTCAGTACTTC	CSARDWLAGGIAKNIQYF
TRBJ1-2	NA	TRBD1	TRBV5-1	TGCGCCAGCAGCTTGGAAACAGGGGGCGCTTATGGCTACACCTTC	CASSLETGGAYGYTF
TRBJ1-5	NA	NA	TRBV2	TGTGCCAGCACCGGATGGGAAGGTCAGCCCCAGCATTTT	CASTGWEGQPQHF
TRBJ2-3	NA	TRBD2	TRBV12-3/TRBV12-4	TGTGCCAGCAGTTTTAGCGGGGGGCTGGGAGATACGCAGTATTTT	CASSFSGGLGDTQYF
TRBJ1-2	NA	NA	TRBV9	TGTGCCAGCAGCGTAGCTCAGGGAAACTATGGCTACACCTTC	CASSVAQGNYGYTF
TRBJ2-7	many	NA	TRBV6-6	TGTGCCAGCAGTTATGAGGCGGGGAACTACGAGCAGTACTTC	CASSYEAGNYEQYF
TRBJ2-2	NA	TRBD2	TRBV27	TGTGCCAGCAGTCGCGGGGGGCCCTTTACCGGGGAGCTGTTTTTT	CASSRGGPFTGELFF
TRBJ2-3	few	NA	TRBV2	TGTGCCAGCAGTGGGTTATCTTCCGCATCAGATACGCAGTATTTT	CASSGLSSASDTQYF
TRBJ1-5	NA	TRBD1	TRBV12-5	TGTGCTAGTGGTTTGGTACCGGGGACAGCCTTTAATCAGCCCCAGCATTTT	CASGLVPGTAFNQPQHF
TRBJ1-6	NA	NA	TRBV28	TGTGCCAGCAGTCCAGGGGAGGGACATAATTCACCCCTCCACTTT	CASSPGEGHNSPLHF
TRBJ1-2	NA	NA	TRBV30	TGTGCCTGGAGGGACGGCTACTATGGCTACACCTTC	CAWRDGYYGYTF
TRBJ2-7	NA	TRBD2	TRBV28	TGTGCCAGCAGGCAGCGGGGGGTTCTGGAGCAGTACTTC	CASRQRGVLEQYF
TRBJ2-7	NA	NA	TRBV6-2/TRBV6-3	TGTGCCAGCAGTCGGGGGGCCTCCTACAATGAGCAGTACTTC	CASSRGASYNEQYF
TRBJ1-2	NA	NA	TRBV28	TGTGCCAGCAGACCCCCAGTGATCTATGGCTACACCTTC	CASRPPVIYGYTF
TRBJ2-3	NA	TRBD2	TRBV20-1	TGCAGTGAAACGACTAGCGGGGGCACAGATACGCAGTATTTT	CSETTSGGTDTQYF
TRBJ1-2	few	NA	TRBV11-2	TGTGCCAGCAGCGGATTAGCTAACTATGGCTACACCTTC	CASSGLANYGYTF
TRBJ1-1	NA	TRBD1	TRBV25-1	TGTGCCAGCAGGGGGGCCGGGACAGGAGAAGCTTTCTTT	CASRGAGTGEAFF
TRBJ2-7	NA	TRBD2	TRBV20-1	TGCAGTGCTAGTATAGCGGGAGGGCCGTATTACGAGCAGTACTTC	CSASIAGGPYYEQYF
TRBJ1-2	NA	NA	TRBV16	TGTGCCAGCAGCCAATCGGACGGATATGGCTACACCTTC	CASSQSDGYGYTF
TRBJ2-6	few	TRBD2	TRBV19	TGTGGTTCGGGACTATCCCGTTCTGGGGCCAACGTCCTGACTTTC	CGSGLSRSGANVLTF
TRBJ2-5	many	TRBD1	TRBV18	TGTGCCAGCTCAGCCGGGACAGGAGAGACCCAGTACTTC	CASSAGTGETQYF
TRBJ2-7	NA	TRBD1	TRBV9	TGTGCCAGCAGCGTACTCGGGACAGTCTCCTACGAGCAGTACTTC	CASSVLGTVSYEQYF
TRBJ1-1	NA	NA	TRBV20-1	TGCGGTGCTAGAGATCGGCCGGACACTGAAGCTTTCTTT	CGARDRPDTEAFF
TRBJ2-7	few	NA	TRBV11-2	TGTGCCAGCAGCTTAGACCTCGCTAGCTCCTACGAGCAGTACTTC	CASSLDLASSYEQYF
TRBJ2-6	few	NA	TRBV28	TGTGCCAGCAGTCGTCATAGCTCTGGGGCCAACGTCCTGACTTTC	CASSRHSSGANVLTF
TRBJ1-4	few	NA	TRBV5-1	TGCGCCAGCAGCCCCGGACGGTCTAATGAAAAACTGTTTTTT	CASSPGRSNEKLFF
TRBJ1-1	few	TRBD1	TRBV11-1	TGTGCCAGCAGCTCATTTACAGGGGGAACTGAAGCTTTCTTT	CASSSFTGGTEAFF
TRBJ2-1	NA	NA	TRBV13	TGTGCCAGCAGCTTAGGAGGGGATCCCTCCTACAATGAGCAGTTCTTC	CASSLGGDPSYNEQFF